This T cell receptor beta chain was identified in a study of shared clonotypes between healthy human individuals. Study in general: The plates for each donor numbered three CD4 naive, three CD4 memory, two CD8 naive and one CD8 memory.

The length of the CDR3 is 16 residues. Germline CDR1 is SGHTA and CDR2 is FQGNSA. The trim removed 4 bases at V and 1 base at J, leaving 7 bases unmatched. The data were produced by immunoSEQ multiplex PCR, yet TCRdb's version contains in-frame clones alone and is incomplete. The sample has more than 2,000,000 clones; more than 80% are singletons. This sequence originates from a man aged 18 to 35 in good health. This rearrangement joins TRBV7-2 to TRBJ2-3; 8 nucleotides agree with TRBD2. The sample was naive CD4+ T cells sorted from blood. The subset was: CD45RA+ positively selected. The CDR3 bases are TGTGCCAGCAGCTCACGGGGGGGCCAAGGCACAGATACGCAGTATTTT. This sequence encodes CASSSRGGQGTDTQYF.